This is a list of T cell receptor beta chains from one sample in a study of cytomegalovirus exposure and HLA in healthy donors. Repertoires were generated with immunoSEQ multiplex PCR, while TCRdb's copy carries only in-frame clones and drops some. The data show just under 65,000 clones, about 80% seen once. Sequenced sample: PBMCs. The source is a woman aged 25 to 39 in good health and CMV-seronegative. Both conserved end residues are part of each CDR3. D genes are given only for firm matches. Not every row has a clone size; where given, it reads once, few, many or a size class.

clone size: NA; V gene: TRBV27; D gene: NA; J gene: TRBJ2-7; CDR3 protein: CASSFSARLYEQYF; CDR3 DNA: TGTGCCAGCAGTTTCTCTGCCAGACTCTACGAGCAGTACTTC
clone size: NA; V gene: TRBV7-6; D gene: NA; J gene: TRBJ2-7; CDR3 protein: CASSPRGSGEQYF; CDR3 DNA: TGTGCCAGCAGCCCCAGGGGCTCGGGCGAGCAGTACTTC
clone size: NA; V gene: TRBV10-1; D gene: TRBD1; J gene: TRBJ1-1; CDR3 protein: CASSGAGGADEAFF; CDR3 DNA: TGCGCCAGCAGCGGGGCAGGGGGCGCAGATGAAGCTTTCTTT
clone size: NA; V gene: TRBV30; D gene: NA; J gene: TRBJ2-2; CDR3 protein: CAWNWFRNTGELFF; CDR3 DNA: TGTGCCTGGAATTGGTTCAGGAACACCGGGGAGCTGTTTTTT
clone size: NA; V gene: TRBV30; D gene: NA; J gene: TRBJ1-1; CDR3 protein: CAWRQQNTEAFF; CDR3 DNA: TGTGCCTGGAGACAGCAGAACACTGAAGCTTTCTTT
clone size: NA; V gene: TRBV5-1; D gene: TRBD1; J gene: TRBJ1-4; CDR3 protein: CASSFSDTGGANEKLFF; CDR3 DNA: TGCGCCAGCAGCTTTTCGGATACAGGGGGAGCTAATGAAAAACTGTTTTTT
clone size: NA; V gene: TRBV4-1; D gene: TRBD2; J gene: TRBJ2-4; CDR3 protein: CASSGTSGGVGIQYF; CDR3 DNA: TGCGCCAGCAGCGGGACTAGCGGGGGGGTCGGCATTCAGTACTTC
clone size: NA; V gene: TRBV2; D gene: NA; J gene: TRBJ1-1; CDR3 protein: CASSEGAAFF; CDR3 DNA: TGTGCCAGCAGTGAAGGGGCGGCTTTCTTT
clone size: NA; V gene: TRBV7-6; D gene: TRBD1; J gene: TRBJ2-7; CDR3 protein: CASSLGQGSPTEQYF; CDR3 DNA: TGTGCCAGCAGCTTAGGACAGGGTAGTCCTACTGAGCAGTACTTC
clone size: NA; V gene: TRBV19; D gene: NA; J gene: TRBJ2-5; CDR3 protein: CASSTLETQYF; CDR3 DNA: TGTGCCAGTAGTACCCTAGAGACCCAGTACTTC
clone size: NA; V gene: TRBV4-1; D gene: TRBD2; J gene: TRBJ2-5; CDR3 protein: CASSQEIRLAGGETQYF; CDR3 DNA: TGCGCCAGCAGCCAAGAAATCCGACTAGCGGGGGGAGAGACCCAGTACTTC
clone size: NA; V gene: TRBV25-1; D gene: NA; J gene: TRBJ1-6; CDR3 protein: CASSVQGPNSPLHF; CDR3 DNA: TGTGCCAGCAGTGTCCAGGGCCCTAATTCACCCCTCCACTTT
clone size: NA; V gene: TRBV11-3; D gene: TRBD1; J gene: TRBJ2-1; CDR3 protein: CASSPRTGHSGEQFF; CDR3 DNA: TGTGCCAGCAGCCCCCGGACAGGTCACTCCGGTGAGCAGTTCTTC
clone size: NA; V gene: TRBV13; D gene: NA; J gene: TRBJ2-7; CDR3 protein: CASSLISYEQYF; CDR3 DNA: TGTGCCAGCAGCTTAATCAGCTACGAGCAGTACTTC
clone size: NA; V gene: TRBV4-1; D gene: NA; J gene: TRBJ2-7; CDR3 protein: CASSQVAGITEQYF; CDR3 DNA: TGCGCCAGCAGCCAAGTTGCAGGGATAACCGAGCAGTACTTC
clone size: few; V gene: TRBV5-6; D gene: TRBD2; J gene: TRBJ2-7; CDR3 protein: CASSLRDYLYEQYF; CDR3 DNA: TGTGCCAGCAGCTTGAGGGACTACCTCTACGAGCAGTACTTC
clone size: NA; V gene: TRBV30; D gene: TRBD2; J gene: TRBJ2-5; CDR3 protein: CAWAGTSSETQYF; CDR3 DNA: TGTGCCTGGGCCGGGACTAGCAGTGAGACCCAGTACTTC
clone size: NA; V gene: TRBV4-3; D gene: TRBD2; J gene: TRBJ2-2; CDR3 protein: CASSPPAGGPGELFF; CDR3 DNA: TGCGCCAGCAGCCCCCCAGCGGGAGGGCCGGGGGAGCTGTTTTTT
clone size: NA; V gene: TRBV20-1; D gene: NA; J gene: TRBJ2-1; CDR3 protein: CSAPTNNEQFF; CDR3 DNA: TGCAGTGCCCCGACTAACAATGAGCAGTTCTTC
clone size: NA; V gene: TRBV7-7; D gene: NA; J gene: TRBJ2-5; CDR3 protein: CASSASRVETQYF; CDR3 DNA: TGTGCTAGCAGCGCATCCCGGGTGGAGACCCAGTACTTC
clone size: NA; V gene: TRBV30; D gene: NA; J gene: TRBJ1-2; CDR3 protein: CAWSVGGGYTF; CDR3 DNA: TGTGCCTGGAGTGTTGGCGGTGGCTACACCTTC
clone size: NA; V gene: TRBV5-4; D gene: NA; J gene: TRBJ2-6; CDR3 protein: CASRTQGSGANVLTF; CDR3 DNA: TGTGCCAGCAGGACTCAGGGCTCTGGGGCCAACGTCCTGACTTTC
clone size: NA; V gene: TRBV29-1; D gene: TRBD1; J gene: TRBJ1-2; CDR3 protein: CSVGPGQQPGDYGYTF; CDR3 DNA: TGCAGCGTTGGACCGGGACAGCAACCTGGGGACTATGGCTACACCTTC
clone size: NA; V gene: TRBV29-1; D gene: TRBD2; J gene: TRBJ2-1; CDR3 protein: CSVRREYRNEQFF; CDR3 DNA: TGCAGCGTTAGGCGGGAGTACAGAAATGAGCAGTTCTTC
clone size: few; V gene: TRBV29-1; D gene: NA; J gene: TRBJ1-1; CDR3 protein: CSAWEGSLGHWNTEAFF; CDR3 DNA: TGCAGCGCCTGGGAAGGCTCCCTAGGACATTGGAACACTGAAGCTTTCTTT
clone size: few; V gene: TRBV6-1; D gene: TRBD1; J gene: TRBJ1-1; CDR3 protein: CASSETAGTGNTEAFF; CDR3 DNA: TGTGCCAGCAGTGAAACCGCCGGGACAGGTAACACTGAAGCTTTCTTT
clone size: once; V gene: TRBV2; D gene: NA; J gene: TRBJ1-2; CDR3 protein: CASRGEGIGYTF; CDR3 DNA: TGTGCCAGCAGGGGAGAAGGGATTGGCTACACCTTC
clone size: NA; V gene: TRBV29-1; D gene: NA; J gene: TRBJ1-1; CDR3 protein: CSGYSPENTEAFF; CDR3 DNA: TGCAGCGGTTACAGTCCCGAGAACACTGAAGCTTTCTTT
clone size: NA; V gene: TRBV27; D gene: NA; J gene: TRBJ1-1; CDR3 protein: CASSFSGRTEAFF; CDR3 DNA: TGTGCCAGCAGTTTCTCGGGGAGGACTGAAGCTTTCTTT
clone size: NA; V gene: TRBV28; D gene: NA; J gene: TRBJ2-7; CDR3 protein: CASSPHGEGSYEQYF; CDR3 DNA: TGTGCCAGCAGTCCTCATGGCGAGGGCTCCTACGAGCAGTACTTC
clone size: NA; V gene: TRBV9; D gene: TRBD1; J gene: TRBJ1-4; CDR3 protein: CASSLRQGSNEKLFF; CDR3 DNA: TGTGCCAGCAGCCTCCGACAGGGGTCGAATGAAAAACTGTTTTTT
clone size: NA; V gene: TRBV6-1; D gene: NA; J gene: TRBJ2-7; CDR3 protein: CASIGRVLEQYF; CDR3 DNA: TGTGCCAGCATCGGCAGGGTACTCGAGCAGTACTTC
clone size: NA; V gene: TRBV7-2; D gene: NA; J gene: TRBJ1-1; CDR3 protein: CASSPYSLGTEAFF; CDR3 DNA: TGTGCCAGCAGCCCCTATTCCCTCGGCACTGAAGCTTTCTTT
clone size: once; V gene: TRBV5-1; D gene: TRBD1; J gene: TRBJ2-7; CDR3 protein: CASSAGQGIDQQYF; CDR3 DNA: TGCGCCAGCAGCGCAGGACAGGGGATTGATCAGCAGTACTTC
clone size: NA; V gene: TRBV2; D gene: NA; J gene: TRBJ2-1; CDR3 protein: CASSELSNPGHEQFF; CDR3 DNA: TGTGCCAGCAGTGAATTAAGTAACCCAGGGCATGAGCAGTTCTTC
clone size: once; V gene: TRBV6-1; D gene: NA; J gene: TRBJ2-3; CDR3 protein: CASKFSGVRDTQYF; CDR3 DNA: TGTGCCAGCAAGTTTTCAGGGGTCAGAGATACGCAGTATTTT
clone size: NA; V gene: TRBV18; D gene: NA; J gene: TRBJ1-4; CDR3 protein: CAYSGETTNEKLFF; CDR3 DNA: TGTGCTTACTCAGGGGAAACAACTAATGAAAAACTGTTTTTT
clone size: NA; V gene: TRBV7-8; D gene: NA; J gene: TRBJ1-6; CDR3 protein: CASSLLGASNSPLHF; CDR3 DNA: TGTGCCAGCAGCTTATTAGGAGCCTCTAATTCACCCCTCCACTTT
clone size: NA; V gene: TRBV6-5; D gene: TRBD1; J gene: TRBJ1-2; CDR3 protein: CASSSGTDFPLYGYTF; CDR3 DNA: TGTGCCAGCAGTTCCGGGACAGACTTTCCTCTATATGGCTACACCTTC